This T cell receptor (beta chain) originates from a study of OX40 agonist ivuxolimab in advanced cancers. Study as a whole: It was permissible to have had prior anti-PD-1, anti-PD-L1 or anti-CTLA-4 therapy, and more than 30% had some.

Findings and limits, study-wide: In general, CD8+ T cells held more expanded clones than CD4+ did, on average.

Assay used: immunoSEQ multiplex PCR; TCRdb lists only in-frame clones, some missing. The data show around 140,000 clones, just over 90% seen once. Of note for this clone: Its antigen is still unknown.

The CDR3 extends over 15 amino acids. In germline, CDR1 is MNHNS, CDR2 SASEGT. Deletions cut 0 bases from V and 1 base from J, with 9 bases between. The clonotype comes from an adult with an advanced solid tumor such as melanoma, head and neck, liver or kidney cancer. The sample consisted of CD4+ or CD8+ T cells sorted from blood, taken in a trial of the OX40 agonist ivuxolimab. The rearrangement joins TRBV6-1 to TRBJ1-2; tentatively, D is TRBD1 (5 bases). CDR3 amino acids: CASSEAARDNYGYTF. The CDR3 DNA reads TGTGCCAGCAGTGAAGCAGCCAGGGATAACTATGGCTACACCTTC.